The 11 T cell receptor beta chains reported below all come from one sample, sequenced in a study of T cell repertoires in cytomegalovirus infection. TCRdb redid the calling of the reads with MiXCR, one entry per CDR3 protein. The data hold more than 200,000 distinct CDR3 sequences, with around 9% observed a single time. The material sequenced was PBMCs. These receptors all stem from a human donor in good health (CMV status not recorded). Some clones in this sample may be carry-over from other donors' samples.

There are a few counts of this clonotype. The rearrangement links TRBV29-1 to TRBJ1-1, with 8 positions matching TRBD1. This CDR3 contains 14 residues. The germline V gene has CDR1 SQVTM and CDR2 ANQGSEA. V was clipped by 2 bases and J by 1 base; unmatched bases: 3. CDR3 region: CSVEQGAGNTEAFF. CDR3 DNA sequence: TGCAGCGTTGAACAGGGGGCAGGGAACACTGAAGCTTTCTTT.

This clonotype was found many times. The CDR3 sequence: CASSSRSGSGETQYF. CDR3 in DNA: TGTGCCAGCAGTTCCCGGAGCGGCTCAGGAGAGACCCAGTACTTC. The chain joins TRBV6-1 to TRBJ2-5, with D maybe TRBD2 (5 bases). CDR1 and CDR2 from the germline V gene are MNHNS and SASEGT. This CDR3 contains 15 residues. V was cut by 5 bases and J by 4 bases, with 17 bases left in between.

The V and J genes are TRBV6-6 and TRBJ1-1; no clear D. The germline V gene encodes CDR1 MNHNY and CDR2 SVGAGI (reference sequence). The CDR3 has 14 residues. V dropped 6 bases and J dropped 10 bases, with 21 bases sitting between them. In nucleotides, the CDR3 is TGTGCCAGCAGCCTTAATACGAGGGAGGGAGGAGCTTTCTTT. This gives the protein CASSLNTREGGAFF.

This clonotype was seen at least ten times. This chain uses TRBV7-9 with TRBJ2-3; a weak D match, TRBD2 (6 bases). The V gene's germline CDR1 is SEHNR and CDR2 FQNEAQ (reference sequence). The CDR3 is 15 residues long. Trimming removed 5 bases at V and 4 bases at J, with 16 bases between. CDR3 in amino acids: CASSVSTSSADTQYF. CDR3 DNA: TGTGCCAGCAGCGTTAGCACTAGCAGTGCAGATACGCAGTATTTT. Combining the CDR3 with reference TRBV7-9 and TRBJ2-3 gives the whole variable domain DTGVSQNPRHKITKRGQNVTFRCDPISEHNRLYWYRQTLGQGPEFLTYFQNEAQLEKSRLLSDRFSAERPKGSFSTLEIQRTEQGDSAMYLCASSVSTSSADTQYFGPGTRLTVL.

The CDR3 loop is CASSQELLQGKYGYTF. The CDR3 DNA sequence: TGCGCCAGCAGCCAAGAATTATTACAGGGGAAGTATGGCTACACCTTC. The chain uses TRBV4-3 and TRBJ1-2; 7 positions match TRBD1. Trimming cost V 0 bases and J 5 bases; bases outside gene matches: 9. The CDR3 contains 16 residues. Germline assignment: CDR1 LGHNA and CDR2 YSLEER.

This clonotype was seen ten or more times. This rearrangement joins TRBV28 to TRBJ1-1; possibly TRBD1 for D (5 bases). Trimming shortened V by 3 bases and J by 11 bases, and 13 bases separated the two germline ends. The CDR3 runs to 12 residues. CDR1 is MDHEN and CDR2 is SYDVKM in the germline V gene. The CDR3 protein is CASSLGDGGAFF. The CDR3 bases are TGTGCCAGCAGTTTGGGGGATGGCGGGGCTTTCTTT.

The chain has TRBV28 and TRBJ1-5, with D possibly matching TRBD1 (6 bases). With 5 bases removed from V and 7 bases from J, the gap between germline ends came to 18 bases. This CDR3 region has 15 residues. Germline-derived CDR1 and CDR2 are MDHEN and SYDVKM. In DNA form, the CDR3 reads TGTGCCAGCAGTCATAGCACAGGGAAGGGACAGCCCCAGCATTTT. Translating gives CASSHSTGKGQPQHF. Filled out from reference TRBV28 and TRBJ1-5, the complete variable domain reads DVKVTQSSRYLVKRTGEKVFLECVQDMDHENMFWYRQDPGLGLRLIYFSYDVKMKEKGDIPEGYSVSREKKERFSLILESASTNQTSMYLCASSHSTGKGQPQHFGDGTRLSIL.

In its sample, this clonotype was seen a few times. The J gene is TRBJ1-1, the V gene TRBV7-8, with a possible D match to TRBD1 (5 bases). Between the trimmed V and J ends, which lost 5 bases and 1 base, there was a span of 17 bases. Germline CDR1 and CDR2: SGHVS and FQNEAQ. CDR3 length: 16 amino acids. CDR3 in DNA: TGTGCCAGCAGCCCGCTGGGGGGGTTACCGAACACTGAAGCTTTCTTT. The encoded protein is CASSPLGGLPNTEAFF.

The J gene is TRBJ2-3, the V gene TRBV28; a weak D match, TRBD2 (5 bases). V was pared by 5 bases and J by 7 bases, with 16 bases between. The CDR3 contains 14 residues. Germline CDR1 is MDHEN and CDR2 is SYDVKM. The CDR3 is CASSPGRVRNTQYF. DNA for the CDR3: TGTGCCAGCAGTCCCGGGCGGGTTCGCAATACGCAGTATTTT.

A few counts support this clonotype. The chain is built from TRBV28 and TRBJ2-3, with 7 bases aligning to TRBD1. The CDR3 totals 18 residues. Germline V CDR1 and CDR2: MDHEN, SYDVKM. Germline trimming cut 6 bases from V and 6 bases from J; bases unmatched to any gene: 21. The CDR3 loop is CASSLPSRGPGVVDTQYF. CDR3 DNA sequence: TGTGCCAGCAGCTTACCATCAAGGGGGCCTGGTGTTGTGGATACGCAGTATTTT.

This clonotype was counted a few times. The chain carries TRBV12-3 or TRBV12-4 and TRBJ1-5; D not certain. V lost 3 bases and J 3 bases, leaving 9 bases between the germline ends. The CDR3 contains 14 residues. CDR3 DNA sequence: TGTGCCAGCAGTTTCGAGACACCCAATCAGCCCCAGCATTTT. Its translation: CASSFETPNQPQHF.